This passage covers 23 T cell receptor beta chains from one sample sequenced in a study of T cell responses to AZD1222 COVID-19 vaccine. Libraries were prepared by immunoSEQ multiplex PCR; TCRdb keeps only in-frame clonotypes and omits some of them. Here the sample spans approximately 120,000 clones, roughly 90% being singletons. The sequences come from peripheral blood, collected on day 0 of AZD1222 vaccination. All receptors derive from an adult in good health.

This clone was seen a handful of times. The rearrangement links TRBV5-8 to TRBJ2-1; 9 bases align to TRBD2. Trimming cost V 4 bases and J 5 bases; bases outside gene matches: 10. The CDR3 is 16 residues long. Germline-derived CDR1 and CDR2 are SGHTS and YDEGEE. CDR3: CASSLFRGRADNEQFF. Written as DNA, the CDR3 is TGTGCCAGCAGCCTTTTTCGCGGGAGGGCCGACAATGAGCAGTTCTTC.

The V call is TRBV27, the J call TRBJ2-7; 12 nucleotides agree with TRBD2. Germline loops: CDR1 MNHEY, CDR2 SMNVEV (reference sequence). V was pared by 6 bases and J by 3 bases, with 9 bases of the junction left unmatched. The CDR3 spans 16 residues. The CDR3: CASRPTSGSFFYEQYF. The CDR3 bases are TGTGCCAGCAGACCGACTAGCGGGAGTTTTTTCTACGAGCAGTACTTC.

This clone came up a few times. The chain uses TRBV19 and TRBJ1-2, with a possible D match to TRBD1 (6 bases). This CDR3 has 13 residues. Germline V gene lookup returns CDR1 LNHDA and CDR2 SQIVND (reference sequence). V was trimmed by 4 bases and J by 4 bases, leaving 10 bases between them. This CDR3 reads CASSNRAGYGYTF. As DNA, the CDR3 is TGTGCCAGTAGTAACAGGGCCGGCTATGGCTACACCTTC.

This sequence joins TRBV7-3 and TRBJ2-2; 7 nucleotides match TRBD2. This CDR3 is built from 16 residues. With V trimmed by 2 bases and J by 0 bases, 3 bases remained unmatched. Germline assignment: CDR1 SGHTA and CDR2 FQGTGA. CDR3 residues: CASSLFAGANTGELFF. The CDR3 DNA follows: TGTGCCAGCAGCTTATTTGCGGGAGCGAACACCGGGGAGCTGTTTTTT. Supplemented by reference TRBV7-3 and TRBJ2-2, the full variable domain reads GAGVSQTPSNKVTEKGKYVELRCDPISGHTALYWYRQSLGQGPEFLIYFQGTGAADDSGLPNDRFFAVRPEGSVSTLKIQRTERGDSAVYLCASSLFAGANTGELFFGEGSRLTVL.

The V and J genes are TRBV5-1 and TRBJ2-1; D is possibly TRBD1 or TRBD2 (6 bases each). There are 14 residues in the CDR3. Trimming took 8 bases from V and 4 from J, leaving 16 bases between them. Germline lookup yields CDR1 SGHRS and CDR2 YFSETQ. CDR3 DNA sequence: TGCGCCAGTCGAGGAGGGGGTCAATACAATGAGCAGTTCTTC. Translating gives CASRGGGQYNEQFF.

This chain connects TRBV28 to TRBJ1-2; D gene ambiguous. The germline V and J ends were trimmed by 7 bases and 0 bases, with 12 bases remaining between them. The germline CDR1 and CDR2 sequences are MDHEN and SYDVKM. The CDR3 spans 14 residues. The CDR3 reads CASTPGSTNYGYTF. CDR3 nucleotides: TGTGCCAGCACCCCGGGGAGCACTAACTATGGCTACACCTTC.

This chain uses TRBV2 with TRBJ1-1, with TRBD1 identical over 10 bases. V was clipped by 3 bases and J by 1 base; unmatched bases: 2. Germline V gene data show CDR1 as SNHLY and CDR2 as FYNNEI. CDR3 size: 15 residues. The CDR3 nucleotides are TGTGCCAGCAGTGATAGGACAGGGGGGAACACTGAAGCTTTCTTT. Translating it yields CASSDRTGGNTEAFF.

V and J are TRBV7-9 and TRBJ2-2; 10 positions agree with TRBD1. With 4 bases clipped from V and 13 bases from J, the junction kept 24 bases outside the gene matches. CDR1 SEHNR and CDR2 FQNEAQ come from the germline V gene (reference sequence). The CDR3 loop spans 19 amino acids. CDR3 in amino acids: CASSYRDRGMRVRNWRLFF. The CDR3 bases are TGTGCCAGCAGCTACCGGGACAGGGGAATGCGAGTGCGAAATTGGAGGCTGTTTTTT.

The chain joins TRBV5-4 to TRBJ2-1, with TRBD2 identical over 8 bases. Looked up from germline, CDR1 is SGHNT and CDR2 is YYREEE (reference sequence). V was pared by 0 bases and J by 9 bases, with 5 bases of the junction left unmatched. This CDR3 has 14 residues. The CDR3 sequence: CASSLERERGEQFF. In DNA, the CDR3 is TGTGCCAGCAGCTTGGAGCGGGAGAGGGGTGAGCAGTTCTTC.

This chain joins TRBV20-1 and TRBJ2-7; TRBD2 aligns across 7 bases. Trimming took 5 bases from V and 5 from J; bases not matched to a gene: 6. This CDR3 has 12 residues. CDR1 and CDR2 from the germline V gene are DFQATT and SNEGSKA (reference sequence). CDR3 in DNA: TGCAGTGCTCGTGGGGACTACCACGAGCAGTACTTC. It is translated as CSARGDYHEQYF.

The chain employs TRBV9 and TRBJ2-3, with a tentative D call TRBD2 (6 bases). This CDR3 region has 12 residues. From germline, CDR1 is SGDLS and CDR2 YYNGEE. V lost 2 bases to trimming and J lost 6 bases, with 7 bases between them. In nucleotides, the CDR3 is TGTGCCAGCAGCGTTCGGGGGGATACGCAGTATTTT. Translating gives CASSVRGDTQYF.

In its sample, this clone was seen a few times. This sequence joins TRBV2 and TRBJ1-2; D unresolved. Germline-derived CDR1 and CDR2 are SNHLY and FYNNEI. V was cut by 1 base and J by 2 bases, with 14 bases left in between. CDR3 size: 16 residues. As DNA, the CDR3 is TGTGCCAGCAGTGAAGGGGGAGGCGGGGTAAACTATGGCTACACCTTC. Translation: CASSEGGGGVNYGYTF. Filled out from reference TRBV2 and TRBJ1-2, the complete variable domain reads EPEVTQTPSHQVTQMGQEVILRCVPISNHLYFYWYRQILGQKVEFLVSFYNNEISEKSEIFDDQFSVERPDGSNFTLKIRSTKLEDSAMYFCASSEGGGGVNYGYTFGSGTRLTVV.

The chain has TRBV28 and TRBJ1-6, with D uncertain. Per the germline V gene, CDR1 is MDHEN and CDR2 is SYDVKM. This CDR3 has 15 amino acids. V lost 3 bases, J lost 9 bases, and 15 bases lay in between. The CDR3 spells CASSLGRRGSSPLHF. The CDR3 DNA sequence: TGTGCCAGCAGTTTGGGCAGGAGAGGAAGTTCACCCCTCCACTTT.

This chain connects TRBV28 to TRBJ1-2; TRBD1 is a possible D gene (6 bases). The CDR3 loop spans 16 amino acids. V shed 2 bases and J shed 0 bases, with 13 bases lying between them. Germline-derived CDR1 and CDR2 are MDHEN and SYDVKM. The CDR3 coding sequence is TGTGCCAGCAGTTTAGGGGCAGGGGAAACTAACTATGGCTACACCTTC. Translated: CASSLGAGETNYGYTF.

This rearrangement joins TRBV18 to TRBJ2-5; 9 bases line up with TRBD2. This CDR3 contains 15 residues. Trimming removed 1 base from V and 5 bases from J; junction bases left unmatched: 5. The germline V gene has CDR1 KGHSH and CDR2 LQKENI. The CDR3 nucleotides are TGTGCCAGCTCACCACTTAGCGGGAGAGGGGAGACCCAGTACTTC. Translation gives CASSPLSGRGETQYF.

The chain is built from TRBV3-1 (or the pseudogene TRBV3-2) and TRBJ1-1, with D tentatively TRBD1 (5 bases). Between the trimmed V and J ends, which lost 1 base and 4 bases, there was a span of 10 bases. The CDR3 is 14 residues long. Germline V lookup: CDR1 LGHDT, CDR2 YNNKEL (reference sequence). The CDR3 protein is CASSQVTGGTEAFF. The DNA of the CDR3 is TGTGCCAGCAGCCAAGTGACGGGGGGCACTGAAGCTTTCTTT.

V is TRBV29-1 and J is TRBJ2-7; D unclear. The CDR3 totals 12 residues. Germline V gene lookup returns CDR1 SQVTM and CDR2 ANQGSEA. V lost 0 bases to trimming and J lost 7 bases, with 10 bases between them. The CDR3 sequence: CSVEDNWVEQYF. The CDR3, as DNA: TGCAGCGTTGAAGATAACTGGGTGGAGCAGTACTTC.

CDR3 amino acids: CASSLARRLAGQSKNIQYF. The CDR3 bases are TGTGCCAGCAGCTTAGCGCGCCGGCTAGCGGGACAGTCCAAAAACATTCAGTACTTC. The chain joins TRBV7-2 to TRBJ2-4; TRBD2 aligns across 9 bases. The germline V gene has CDR1 SGHTA and CDR2 FQGNSA. V was clipped by 0 bases and J by 2 bases; unmatched bases: 11. This CDR3 region has 19 residues.

The CDR3 DNA reads as TGTGCCAGCAGGGACCGACAGGGTAAATACGAGCAGTACTTC. It translates to CASRDRQGKYEQYF. This chain connects TRBV2 to TRBJ2-7; TRBD1 matches at 7 bases. This CDR3 is 14 amino acids long. CDR1 is SNHLY and CDR2 is FYNNEI in the germline V gene. With V trimmed by 6 bases and J by 4 bases, 9 bases remained unmatched.

Here the CDR3 DNA reads TGTGCCAGCAGCCCCCCGCAGGGGGCATATGATACGCAGTATTTT. Translating it yields CASSPPQGAYDTQYF. The chain combines TRBV9 with TRBJ2-3; 8 bases line up with TRBD1. Germline lookup yields CDR1 SGDLS and CDR2 YYNGEE. V shed 4 bases and J 6 bases; nucleotides not matched to a gene: 10. The CDR3 contains 15 residues.

CDR3 residues: CASSLGDRDNTEAFF. The CDR3 nucleotides read TGTGCCAGCAGCTTGGGGGACAGGGACAACACTGAAGCTTTCTTT. The chain recombines TRBV5-6 with TRBJ1-1; 9 nucleotides line up with TRBD1. With 0 bases clipped from V and 2 bases from J, the junction kept 2 bases outside the gene matches. The CDR3 runs 15 residues. Germline CDR1 and CDR2: SGHDT and YYEEEE. The full variable domain, rest sourced from reference TRBV5-6 and TRBJ1-1, is DAGVTQSPTHLIKTRGQQVTLRCSPKSGHDTVSWYQQALGQGPQFIFQYYEEEERQRGNFPDRFSGHQFPNYSSELNVNALLLGDSALYLCASSLGDRDNTEAFFGQGTRLTVV.

V and J are TRBV19 and TRBJ1-1; no reliable D call. CDR1 and CDR2 from the germline V gene are LNHDA and SQIVND (reference sequence). V dropped 2 bases and J dropped 1 base, with 5 bases sitting between them. The CDR3 has 13 residues. CDR3 in DNA: TGTGCCAGTAGTATACTAGAGAACACTGAAGCTTTCTTT. Its protein is CASSILENTEAFF.

The V gene is TRBV5-1, the J gene TRBJ1-1; tentative D call: TRBD1 (6 bases). Trimming removed 1 base from V and 0 bases from J, with 13 bases in between. The germline CDR1 and CDR2 sequences are SGHRS and YFSETQ. The CDR3 sequence is 16 residues long. DNA of the CDR3: TGCGCCAGCAGCTTGAATTGGGGGCTCCTGAACACTGAAGCTTTCTTT. It is translated as CASSLNWGLLNTEAFF.